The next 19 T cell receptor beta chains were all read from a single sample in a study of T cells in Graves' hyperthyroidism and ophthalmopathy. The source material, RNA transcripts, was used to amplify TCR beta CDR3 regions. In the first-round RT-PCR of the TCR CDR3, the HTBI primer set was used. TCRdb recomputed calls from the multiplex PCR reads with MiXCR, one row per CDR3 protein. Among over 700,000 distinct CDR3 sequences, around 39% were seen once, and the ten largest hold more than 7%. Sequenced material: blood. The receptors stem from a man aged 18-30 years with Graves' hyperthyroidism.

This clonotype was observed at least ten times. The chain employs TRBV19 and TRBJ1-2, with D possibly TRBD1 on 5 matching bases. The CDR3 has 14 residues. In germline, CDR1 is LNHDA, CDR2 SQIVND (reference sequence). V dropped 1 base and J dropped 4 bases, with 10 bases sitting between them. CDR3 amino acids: CASSIALDSYGYTF. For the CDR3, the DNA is TGTGCCAGTAGTATAGCTTTAGACAGCTATGGCTACACCTTC.

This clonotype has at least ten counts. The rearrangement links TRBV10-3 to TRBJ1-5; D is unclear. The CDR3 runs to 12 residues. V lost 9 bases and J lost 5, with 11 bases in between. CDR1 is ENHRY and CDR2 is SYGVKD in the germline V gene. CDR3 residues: CAIQDGDQPQHF. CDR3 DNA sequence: TGTGCCATACAAGACGGGGATCAGCCCCAGCATTTT.

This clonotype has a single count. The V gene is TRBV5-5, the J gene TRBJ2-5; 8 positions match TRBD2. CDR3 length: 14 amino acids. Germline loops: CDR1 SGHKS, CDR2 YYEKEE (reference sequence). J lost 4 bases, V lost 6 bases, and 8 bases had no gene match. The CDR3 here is CASTYSAGGETQYF. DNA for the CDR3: TGTGCCAGCACCTACTCGGCGGGAGGAGAGACCCAGTACTTC.

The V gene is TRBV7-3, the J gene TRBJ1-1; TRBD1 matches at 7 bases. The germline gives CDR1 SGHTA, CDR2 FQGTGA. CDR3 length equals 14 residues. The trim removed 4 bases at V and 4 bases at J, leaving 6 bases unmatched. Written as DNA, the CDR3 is TGTGCCAGCAGCTGGACAGGTATTCGCACTGAAGCTTTCTTT. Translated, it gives CASSWTGIRTEAFF.

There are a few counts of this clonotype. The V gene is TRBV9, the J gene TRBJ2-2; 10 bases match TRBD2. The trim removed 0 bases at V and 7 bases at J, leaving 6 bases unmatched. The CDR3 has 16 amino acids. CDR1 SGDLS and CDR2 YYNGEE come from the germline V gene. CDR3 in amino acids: CASSVETSGARGELFF. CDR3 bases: TGTGCCAGCAGCGTAGAAACTAGCGGGGCCCGCGGGGAGCTGTTTTTT.

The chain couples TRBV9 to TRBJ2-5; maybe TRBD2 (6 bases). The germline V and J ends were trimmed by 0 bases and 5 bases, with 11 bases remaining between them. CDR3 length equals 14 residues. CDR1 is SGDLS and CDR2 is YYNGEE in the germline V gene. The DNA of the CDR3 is TGTGCCAGCAGCGTAGTTGGAGGGGTGGAGACCCAGTACTTC. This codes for CASSVVGGVETQYF.

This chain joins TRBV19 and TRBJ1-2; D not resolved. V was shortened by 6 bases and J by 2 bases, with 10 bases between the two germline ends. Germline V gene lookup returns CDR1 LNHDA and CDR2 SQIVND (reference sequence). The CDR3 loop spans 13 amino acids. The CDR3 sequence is CASSAVGNYGYTF. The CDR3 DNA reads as TGTGCCAGTAGCGCCGTGGGGAACTATGGCTACACCTTC.

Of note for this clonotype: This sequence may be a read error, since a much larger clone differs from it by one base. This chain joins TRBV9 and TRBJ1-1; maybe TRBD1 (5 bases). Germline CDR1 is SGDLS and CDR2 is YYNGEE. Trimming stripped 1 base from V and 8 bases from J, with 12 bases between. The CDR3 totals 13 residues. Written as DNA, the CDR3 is TGTGCCAGCAGCGTACAAGGGACTTTCGAAGCTTTCTTT. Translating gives CASSVQGTFEAFF.

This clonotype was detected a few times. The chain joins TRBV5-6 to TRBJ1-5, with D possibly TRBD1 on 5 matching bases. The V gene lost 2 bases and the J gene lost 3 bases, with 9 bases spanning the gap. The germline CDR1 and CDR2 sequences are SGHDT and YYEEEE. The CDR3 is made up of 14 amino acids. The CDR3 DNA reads TGTGCCAGCAGCTTTTGGGGCTTCAATCAGCCCCAGCATTTT. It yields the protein CASSFWGFNQPQHF.

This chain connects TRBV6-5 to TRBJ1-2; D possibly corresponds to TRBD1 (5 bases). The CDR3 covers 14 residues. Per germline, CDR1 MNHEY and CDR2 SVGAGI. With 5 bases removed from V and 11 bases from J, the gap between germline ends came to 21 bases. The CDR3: CASSPGGATNRYTF. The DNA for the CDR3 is TGTGCCAGCAGTCCCGGAGGGGCCACAAATCGGTACACCTTC.

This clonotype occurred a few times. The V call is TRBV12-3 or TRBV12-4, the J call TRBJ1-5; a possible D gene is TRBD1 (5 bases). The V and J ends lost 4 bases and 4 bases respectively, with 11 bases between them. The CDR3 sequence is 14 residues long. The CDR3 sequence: CASSSRVENQPQHF. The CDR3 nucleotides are TGTGCCAGCAGTTCCAGGGTAGAGAATCAGCCCCAGCATTTT.

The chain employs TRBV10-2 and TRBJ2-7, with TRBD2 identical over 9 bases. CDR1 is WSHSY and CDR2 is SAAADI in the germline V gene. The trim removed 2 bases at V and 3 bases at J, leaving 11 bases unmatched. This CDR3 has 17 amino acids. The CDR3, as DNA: TGCGCCAGCAGTGAGCATGGAGGAGGAGCGGGGGGCTACGAGCAGTACTTC. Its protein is CASSEHGGGAGGYEQYF.

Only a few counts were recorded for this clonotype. This CDR3 is CASSLERGRQPQHF. The CDR3 region has the DNA TGTGCCAGCAGCTTGGAGAGGGGTAGGCAGCCCCAGCATTTT. The genes are TRBV5-8 and TRBJ1-5, with D possibly matching TRBD1 (5 bases). V was shortened by 0 bases and J by 7 bases, with 11 bases between the two germline ends. CDR1 is SGHTS, CDR2 YDEGEE, per germline. The CDR3 loop spans 14 amino acids.

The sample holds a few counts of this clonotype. The chain's CDR3 is CSALSGRAYEQYF. CDR3 nucleotide sequence: TGCAGTGCTCTTAGCGGGAGGGCATACGAGCAGTACTTC. The rearrangement uses TRBV20-1 and TRBJ2-7, with TRBD2 matching 11 bases. Trimming removed 5 bases from V and 4 bases from J; junction bases left unmatched: 4. Germline CDR1 DFQATT, CDR2 SNEGSKA (reference sequence). The CDR3 consists of 13 residues.

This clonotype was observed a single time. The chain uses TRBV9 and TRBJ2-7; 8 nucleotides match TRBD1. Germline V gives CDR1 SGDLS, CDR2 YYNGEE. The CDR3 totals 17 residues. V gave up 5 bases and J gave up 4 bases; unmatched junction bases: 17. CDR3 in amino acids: CASSSGTGAILGYEQYF. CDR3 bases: TGTGCCAGCAGTTCCGGGACAGGCGCAATTTTGGGTTACGAGCAGTACTTC. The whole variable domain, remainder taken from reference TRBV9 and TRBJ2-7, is DSGVTQTPKHLITATGQRVTLRCSPRSGDLSVYWYQQSLDQGLQFLIQYYNGEERAKGNILERFSAQQFPDLHSELNLSSLELGDSALYFCASSSGTGAILGYEQYFGPGTRLTVT.

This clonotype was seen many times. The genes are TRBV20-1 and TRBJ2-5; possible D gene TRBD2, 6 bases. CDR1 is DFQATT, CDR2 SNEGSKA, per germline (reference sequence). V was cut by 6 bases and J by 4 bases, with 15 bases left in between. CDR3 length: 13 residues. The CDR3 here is CSAPRGGTETQYF. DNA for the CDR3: TGCAGTGCCCCCCGGGGCGGGACAGAGACCCAGTACTTC.

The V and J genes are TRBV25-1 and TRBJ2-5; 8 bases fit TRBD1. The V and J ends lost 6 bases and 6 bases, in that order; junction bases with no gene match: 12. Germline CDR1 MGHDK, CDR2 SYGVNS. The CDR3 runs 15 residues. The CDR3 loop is CASSPGQGRVKTQYF. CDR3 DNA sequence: TGTGCCAGCAGCCCAGGACAGGGCAGAGTAAAGACCCAGTACTTC.

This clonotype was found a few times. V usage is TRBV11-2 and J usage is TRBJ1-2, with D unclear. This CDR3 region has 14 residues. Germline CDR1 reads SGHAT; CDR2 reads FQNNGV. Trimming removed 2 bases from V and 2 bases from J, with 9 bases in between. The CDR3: CASSLFSENYGYTF. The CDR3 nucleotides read TGTGCCAGCAGCTTATTTTCCGAGAACTATGGCTACACCTTC.

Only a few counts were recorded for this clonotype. The CDR3 nucleotides read TGTGCCAGCAGTTACGAGGCAGGGGGTAATTCACCCCTCCACTTT. Its translation: CASSYEAGGNSPLHF. This sequence joins TRBV7-2 and TRBJ1-6; the match to TRBD1 covers 7 bases. V shed 6 bases, J shed 6 bases, and the junction held 8 bases outside the gene matches. Germline CDR1 is SGHTA and CDR2 is FQGNSA. The CDR3 runs to 15 residues.